One sample yielded the 21 T cell receptor beta chains listed below, sequenced in a study of regulatory T cells in long-lasting Graves disease. Building the TCR beta libraries relied on iRepertoire HTBI primers, and CDR3 regions underwent Arm-PCR. One entry per CDR3 protein results from TCRdb running MiXCR on the multiplex PCR reads. The sample comprises 400,000 to 500,000 distinct CDR3 sequences, 14% to 15% of which are singletons, and approximately 15% rests with the top ten. Time point: newly diagnosed GD, antithyroid drugs for less than 3 months. Generation of the TCR library employed RNA extracted from PBMCs. These data also formed part of another study, on T cells in Graves' hyperthyroidism and ophthalmopathy.

This material consisted of peripheral blood mononuclear cells (PBMCs), taken at new diagnosis, from a patient treated with antithyroid drugs. The receptors were gathered from a woman in her twenties or thirties with Graves disease.

This clonotype came up many times. The rearrangement joins TRBV7-3 to TRBJ1-1, with a tentative D call TRBD1 (6 bases). The V gene lost 5 bases and the J gene lost 8 bases, with 15 bases spanning the gap. Germline V gene lookup returns CDR1 SGHTA and CDR2 FQGTGA. This CDR3 is built from 13 residues. CDR3 sequence (DNA): TGTGCCAGCAGCCTCCAACCCGGACAGGAAGCTTTCTTT. The encoded protein is CASSLQPGQEAFF. Full variable domain (rest looked up from reference TRBV7-3 and TRBJ1-1): GAGVSQTPSNKVTEKGKYVELRCDPISGHTALYWYRQSLGQGPEFLIYFQGTGAADDSGLPNDRFFAVRPEGSVSTLKIQRTERGDSAVYLCASSLQPGQEAFFGQGTRLTVV.

Many counts were recorded for this clonotype. This chain joins TRBV2 and TRBJ1-5; D perhaps matches TRBD1 (5 bases). Looked up from germline, CDR1 is SNHLY and CDR2 is FYNNEI. Trimming left V 5 bases short and J 7 bases short, with 18 bases between. This CDR3 comprises 15 residues. The CDR3 protein is CASSPPWGRDQPQHF. For the CDR3, the DNA is TGTGCCAGCAGTCCGCCGTGGGGACGCGACCAGCCCCAGCATTTT.

This clonotype was picked up a small number of times. This rearrangement joins TRBV10-2 to TRBJ2-4; 8 bases are a match to TRBD2. V shed 7 bases and J 6 bases; nucleotides not matched to a gene: 5. The CDR3 length is 13 residues. CDR1 and CDR2 (germline): WSHSY, SAAADI. The CDR3 sequence is CASTPGGINIQYF. In nucleotides, the CDR3 is TGCGCCAGCACCCCGGGAGGGATAAACATTCAGTACTTC.

This clonotype was recorded at least ten times. V gene TRBV18 combines with J gene TRBJ2-5, with D perhaps TRBD2 (5 bases). The CDR3 runs 14 residues. V was pared by 3 bases and J by 7 bases, with 15 bases between. Germline V gene sequence: CDR1 KGHSH, CDR2 LQKENI. CDR3 DNA sequence: TGTGCCAGCTCACCTGAAAGGAGCCGGGGGACCCAGTACTTC. Translating it yields CASSPERSRGTQYF.

The V call is TRBV20-1, the J call TRBJ1-1; tentative D call: TRBD1 (6 bases). V lost 8 bases, J lost 3 bases, and 13 bases lay in between. CDR1 is DFQATT and CDR2 is SNEGSKA in the germline V gene (reference sequence). This CDR3 region has 12 residues. The chain's CDR3 is CSPRAGDTEAFF. The CDR3 DNA reads as TGCAGTCCACGAGCAGGGGACACTGAAGCTTTCTTT.

The sample holds many counts of this clonotype. The rearrangement joins TRBV7-9 to TRBJ2-7; D possibly uses TRBD1 or TRBD2 (5 bases each). The CDR3 has 14 amino acids. Trimming left V 4 bases short and J 4 bases short, with 14 bases between. The germline CDR1 and CDR2 sequences are SEHNR and FQNEAQ (reference sequence). CDR3 residues: CASSSPGPDYEQYF. As DNA, the CDR3 is TGTGCCAGCAGCTCCCCGGGGCCTGATTACGAGCAGTACTTC. The full variable domain, its missing parts supplied by reference TRBV7-9 and TRBJ2-7, is DTGVSQNPRHKITKRGQNVTFRCDPISEHNRLYWYRQTLGQGPEFLTYFQNEAQLEKSRLLSDRFSAERPKGSFSTLEIQRTEQGDSAMYLCASSSPGPDYEQYFGPGTRLTVT.

The gene calls are TRBV10-1 and TRBJ2-3; the match to TRBD2 covers 9 bases. The germline V gene has CDR1 WNHNN and CDR2 SYGVQD (reference sequence). The ends lost 5 bases at V and 3 bases at J; junction bases unmatched: 6. This CDR3 is built from 15 residues. CDR3 in amino acids: CASSSAGGRTDTQYF. The CDR3 DNA reads TGCGCCAGCAGTTCAGCGGGGGGAAGGACAGATACGCAGTATTTT.

The chain is built from TRBV19 and TRBJ1-1; D may be TRBD1 (5 bases). The V end was cut by 10 bases, the J end by 1 base, with 16 bases between. Germline V gives CDR1 LNHDA, CDR2 SQIVND (reference sequence). The CDR3 has 14 amino acids. CDR3: CATRRGVGNTEAFF. The CDR3 DNA reads TGTGCCACCCGCCGGGGGGTGGGGAACACTGAAGCTTTCTTT.

The V gene is TRBV15, the J gene TRBJ2-1; no firm D call. The CDR3 sequence is 14 residues long. Trimming cost V 5 bases and J 9 bases, with 17 bases left between them. CDR1 and CDR2 from the germline V gene are LNHNV and YYDKDF (reference sequence). CDR3 DNA: TGTGCCACCAGCCAGATCGACAACTCCGGTGAGCAGTTCTTC. This sequence encodes CATSQIDNSGEQFF.

Many counts were recorded for this clonotype. V usage is TRBV11-2 and J usage is TRBJ2-1; D unresolved. The CDR3 length is 15 residues. CDR1 and CDR2 from the germline V gene are SGHAT and FQNNGV. The V end was cut by 7 bases, the J end by 0 bases, with 13 bases between. In nucleotides, the CDR3 is TGTGCCAGCACCGCCATAGGAAGCTCCTACAATGAGCAGTTCTTC. It codes for CASTAIGSSYNEQFF.

This clonotype was detected ten times or more. The chain joins TRBV2 to TRBJ2-4; tentatively, D is TRBD1 or TRBD2 (5 bases each). The CDR3 extends over 13 amino acids. Per germline, CDR1 SNHLY and CDR2 FYNNEI. The ends were cut back, 0 bases at V and 15 bases at J, with 15 bases in the middle. The CDR3 nucleotides are TGTGCCAGCAGTGAAGCGCTTCCCGGGACCCTGTACTTC. Encoded protein: CASSEALPGTLYF.

Worth noting for this clonotype: This may come from a read error, since a much larger clone is one base off. This chain connects TRBV28 to TRBJ2-1; TRBD1 matches at 8 bases. With the DNA end fitting TRBJ2-5 better, the J assignment may be wrong. This CDR3 has 15 residues. Germline V CDR1 and CDR2: MDHEN, SYDVKM. The CDR3 nucleotides read TGTGCCAGCAGTTCCACCGGGACAGGAGGGGGGACCCAGTACTTC. As protein: CASSSTGTGGGTQYF.

The rearrangement uses TRBV29-1 and TRBJ2-1; 7 bases fit TRBD2. The CDR3 has 15 amino acids. V lost 6 bases to trimming and J lost 10 bases; unmatched junction nucleotides: 18. Per the germline V gene, CDR1 is SQVTM and CDR2 is ANQGSEA. CDR3: CSVRVGFSGGNEQFF. The CDR3, as DNA: TGCAGCGTCCGTGTGGGCTTTTCGGGAGGCAACGAGCAGTTCTTC.

This clonotype was detected many times. V and J are TRBV5-1 and TRBJ1-1, with D hard to call. The CDR3 contains 14 residues. The V end was cut by 0 bases, the J end by 3 bases, with 9 bases between. From germline, CDR1 is SGHRS and CDR2 YFSETQ. The CDR3: CASSLGGRDTEAFF. The CDR3 nucleotides are TGCGCCAGCAGCTTGGGGGGAAGGGACACTGAAGCTTTCTTT.

The chain carries TRBV10-3 and TRBJ2-7, with TRBD2 matching over 8 bases. The germline V gene has CDR1 ENHRY and CDR2 SYGVKD. The CDR3 contains 12 residues. Unmatched junction bases numbered 4, after V lost 7 bases and J lost 5 bases. The CDR3 here is CAITAGGNEQYF. The DNA for the CDR3 is TGTGCCATCACGGCGGGAGGCAACGAGCAGTACTTC.

The V call is TRBV30, the J call TRBJ2-7, with 8 bases fitting TRBD2. Germline loops: CDR1 GTSNPN, CDR2 SVGIG (reference sequence). After removal of 0 bases from V and 0 bases from J, the junction contained 1 base not matched to a gene. The CDR3 runs 14 residues. The CDR3 is CAWSVSGSSYEQYF. The CDR3 DNA sequence: TGTGCCTGGAGTGTAAGCGGGAGCTCCTACGAGCAGTACTTC.

The V gene is TRBV11-2, the J gene TRBJ2-6; D gene uncertain. The CDR3 loop spans 15 amino acids. Between the trimmed V and J ends, which lost 3 bases and 0 bases, there was a span of 6 bases. The germline CDR1 and CDR2 sequences are SGHAT and FQNNGV. The CDR3 DNA sequence: TGTGCCAGCAGCTTTGTTACCTCTGGGGCCAACGTCCTGACTTTC. It codes for CASSFVTSGANVLTF.

This clonotype turned up a few times. The chain joins TRBV29-1 to TRBJ2-1, with D perhaps matching TRBD1 or TRBD2 (6 bases each). Trimming removed 6 bases at V and 6 bases at J, with 15 bases between. The CDR3 length is 13 residues. Germline values: CDR1 SQVTM, CDR2 ANQGSEA. Written as DNA, the CDR3 is TGCAGCGTGGGTCGAGGGGGGCCCAATGAGCAGTTCTTC. Translating gives CSVGRGGPNEQFF.

This clonotype was recorded a few times. With a much larger clone just one base away, this may be a read error. The chain employs TRBV12-5 and TRBJ2-2; D gene uncertain. The germline gives CDR1 LGHNT, CDR2 FRNRAP. This CDR3 has 13 amino acids. The V end lost 4 bases, the J end lost 1 base, and 4 bases lay between the germline ends. The CDR3 region has the DNA TGTGCTAGTGGTTCAGGGAACACCGGGGAGCTGTTTTTT. It translates to CASGSGNTGELFF. Complete variable domain (other parts from reference TRBV12-5 and TRBJ2-2): DARVTQTPRHKVTEMGQEVTMRCQPILGHNTVFWYRQTMMQGLELLAYFRNRAPLDDSGMPKDRFSAEMPDATLATLKIQPSEPRDSAVYFCASGSGNTGELFFGEGSRLTVL.

J is TRBJ2-7 and V is TRBV19, with 8 positions matching TRBD2. After removal of 10 bases from V and 0 bases from J, the junction contained 11 bases not matched to a gene. CDR3 size: 15 residues. Germline CDR1 is LNHDA and CDR2 is SQIVND (reference sequence). CDR3 DNA sequence: TGTGCCACCAGGGCGGCGGGAGGTTCCTCCTACGAGCAGTACTTC. This translates into CATRAAGGSSYEQYF.

The genes are TRBV9 and TRBJ1-2, with D possibly matching TRBD1 (5 bases). There are 14 residues in the CDR3. The germline V gene encodes CDR1 SGDLS and CDR2 YYNGEE. V was pared by 4 bases and J by 8 bases, with 18 bases between. CDR3 nucleotides: TGTGCCAGCAGCCCCAGGGACGGTTTGGGGGGCTACACCTTC. This encodes CASSPRDGLGGYTF.